Listed below are T cell receptor beta chains from one sample, sequenced in a study of graft-versus-host responses after intestinal transplantation. Which antigens these TCRs recognize remains unknown. Profiling relied on immunoSEQ multiplex PCR, and the TCRdb table lists in-frame clones only, not all of them. The top ten clones hold around 0.2% of a sample with some 36,000 clones, roughly 94% of them seen once. The sample was unstimulated CD4+ T cells sorted from spleen or lymph node cells, taken before transplant. Receptor source: a human donor who was the organ donor for an intestinal transplant. Each CDR3 is given with its conserved first and last residue. The D gene is left open where the match is weak. Not every row has a clone size; where given, it reads once, few, many or a size class.

v_call: TRBV28; cdr3_length: 14; j_call: TRBJ1-3; clone_size: .; d_call: .; cdr3_aa: CASTLPRFGNTIYF; cdr3_nt: TGTGCCAGCACCTTACCGAGATTTGGAAACACCATATATTTT
v_call: TRBV5-6; cdr3_length: 15; j_call: TRBJ2-5; clone_size: .; d_call: .; cdr3_aa: CASSHLGRNEETQYF; cdr3_nt: TGTGCCAGCAGCCATTTGGGGCGAAATGAAGAGACCCAGTACTTC
v_call: TRBV7-2; cdr3_length: 15; j_call: TRBJ2-1; clone_size: .; d_call: TRBD1; cdr3_aa: CASSLAGTGDNEQFF; cdr3_nt: TGTGCCAGCAGCTTAGCCGGGACAGGGGACAATGAGCAGTTCTTC
v_call: TRBV6-5; cdr3_length: 15; j_call: TRBJ1-3; clone_size: .; d_call: .; cdr3_aa: CASSYSWEAGNTIYF; cdr3_nt: TGTGCCAGCAGTTACTCGTGGGAGGCTGGAAACACCATATATTTT
v_call: TRBV4-3; cdr3_length: 14; j_call: TRBJ1-2; clone_size: .; d_call: TRBD1; cdr3_aa: CASSRQGANYGYTF; cdr3_nt: TGCGCCAGCAGCCGACAGGGGGCTAACTATGGCTACACCTTC
v_call: TRBV10-3; cdr3_length: 16; j_call: TRBJ1-4; clone_size: .; d_call: .; cdr3_aa: CAISESYGTGSEKLFF; cdr3_nt: TGTGCCATCAGTGAGTCTTACGGGACCGGTAGTGAAAAACTGTTTTTT
v_call: TRBV10-3; cdr3_length: 14; j_call: TRBJ1-6; clone_size: .; d_call: .; cdr3_aa: CAISTSSYNSPLHF; cdr3_nt: TGTGCCATCAGTACGAGCTCCTATAATTCACCCCTCCACTTT
v_call: TRBV5-1; cdr3_length: 15; j_call: TRBJ1-2; clone_size: .; d_call: .; cdr3_aa: CASSLALQGDYGYTF; cdr3_nt: TGCGCCAGCAGCTTGGCTCTCCAGGGAGACTATGGCTACACCTTC
v_call: TRBV19; cdr3_length: 13; j_call: TRBJ2-3; clone_size: once; d_call: TRBD1; cdr3_aa: CASTRGWTDTQYF; cdr3_nt: TGTGCCAGTACCAGGGGGTGGACAGATACGCAGTATTTT
v_call: TRBV7-7; cdr3_length: 14; j_call: TRBJ2-3; clone_size: .; d_call: .; cdr3_aa: CASSLDSGTDTQYF; cdr3_nt: TGTGCTAGCAGCTTAGATTCGGGCACAGATACGCAGTATTTT
v_call: TRBV7-2; cdr3_length: 13; j_call: TRBJ2-5; clone_size: .; d_call: TRBD1; cdr3_aa: CASSRDRLGTQYF; cdr3_nt: TGTGCCAGCAGCCGGGACAGGTTAGGGACCCAGTACTTC
v_call: TRBV5-1; cdr3_length: 16; j_call: TRBJ2-2; clone_size: .; d_call: TRBD2; cdr3_aa: CASSLDPSGAFGELFF; cdr3_nt: TGCGCCAGCAGCTTGGATCCTAGCGGGGCATTCGGGGAGCTGTTTTTT
v_call: TRBV6-1; cdr3_length: 14; j_call: TRBJ2-1; clone_size: .; d_call: TRBD1; cdr3_aa: CASSEIQGPNEQFF; cdr3_nt: TGTGCCAGCAGTGAGATACAGGGGCCCAATGAGCAGTTCTTC
v_call: TRBV11-3; cdr3_length: 19; j_call: TRBJ2-5; clone_size: .; d_call: TRBD2; cdr3_aa: CASSISFGLAGRGQETQYF; cdr3_nt: TGTGCCAGCAGCATCTCCTTTGGGCTAGCGGGGCGGGGGCAAGAGACCCAGTACTTC
v_call: TRBV7-3; cdr3_length: 17; j_call: TRBJ1-6; clone_size: .; d_call: .; cdr3_aa: CASSLTTGSSYNSPLHF; cdr3_nt: TGTGCCAGCAGCTTAACGACTGGAAGCTCCTATAATTCACCCCTCCACTTT
v_call: TRBV15; cdr3_length: 15; j_call: TRBJ2-2; clone_size: .; d_call: .; cdr3_aa: CATSRDWGDTGELFF; cdr3_nt: TGTGCCACCAGCAGAGATTGGGGCGACACCGGGGAGCTGTTTTTT
v_call: TRBV28; cdr3_length: 18; j_call: TRBJ2-1; clone_size: .; d_call: TRBD2; cdr3_aa: CASSWGERGGPRGNEQFF; cdr3_nt: TGTGCCAGCAGTTGGGGGGAGCGGGGGGGCCCGAGGGGCAATGAGCAGTTCTTC
v_call: TRBV7-6; cdr3_length: 15; j_call: TRBJ2-2; clone_size: .; d_call: .; cdr3_aa: CASGSMGLNTGELFF; cdr3_nt: TGTGCCAGCGGATCTATGGGCTTAAACACCGGGGAGCTGTTTTTT
v_call: TRBV21-1; cdr3_length: 16; j_call: TRBJ2-5; clone_size: .; d_call: .; cdr3_aa: CASSPPGTISSREQYF; cdr3_nt: TGTGCCAGCAGCCCTCCCGGGACGATATCCTCCCGAGAGCAGTACTTC
v_call: TRBV19; cdr3_length: 14; j_call: TRBJ1-2; clone_size: .; d_call: .; cdr3_aa: CASSKRADRYGGTF; cdr3_nt: TGTGCCAGTAGTAAAAGAGCTGACCGCTATGGTGGGACCTTC
v_call: TRBV7-2; cdr3_length: 15; j_call: TRBJ2-5; clone_size: .; d_call: .; cdr3_aa: CASSLVGGAGETQYF; cdr3_nt: TGTGCCAGCAGCTTAGTAGGGGGGGCCGGGGAGACCCAGTACTTC
v_call: TRBV19; cdr3_length: 15; j_call: TRBJ2-7; clone_size: .; d_call: TRBD2; cdr3_aa: CASSINLAGVSKQYF; cdr3_nt: TGTGCCAGTAGTATAAATCTAGCGGGGGTATCCAAGCAGTACTTC
v_call: TRBV30; cdr3_length: 11; j_call: TRBJ2-7; clone_size: .; d_call: .; cdr3_aa: CAWTGAYEQYF; cdr3_nt: TGTGCCTGGACCGGAGCCTACGAGCAGTACTTC
v_call: TRBV18; cdr3_length: 15; j_call: TRBJ2-2; clone_size: .; d_call: TRBD2; cdr3_aa: CASSPLAETTGELFF; cdr3_nt: TGTGCCAGCTCACCCCTAGCGGAGACCACCGGGGAGCTGTTTTTT
v_call: TRBV19; cdr3_length: 13; j_call: TRBJ1-2; clone_size: few; d_call: .; cdr3_aa: CASSIKGGYGYTF; cdr3_nt: TGTGCCAGTAGTATCAAAGGGGGCTATGGCTACACCTTC
v_call: TRBV2; cdr3_length: 13; j_call: TRBJ2-1; clone_size: .; d_call: .; cdr3_aa: CASSDGLANEQFF; cdr3_nt: TGTGCCAGCAGTGACGGACTGGCCAATGAGCAGTTCTTC
v_call: TRBV6-5; cdr3_length: 15; j_call: TRBJ2-6; clone_size: .; d_call: .; cdr3_aa: CASSRDYSGANVLTF; cdr3_nt: TGTGCCAGCAGCCGAGACTACTCTGGGGCCAACGTCCTGACTTTC
v_call: TRBV7-2; cdr3_length: 13; j_call: TRBJ2-7; clone_size: .; d_call: .; cdr3_aa: CASSLQRSYEQYF; cdr3_nt: TGTGCCAGCAGCTTACAGCGGTCCTACGAGCAGTACTTC
v_call: TRBV7-6; cdr3_length: 17; j_call: TRBJ2-7; clone_size: .; d_call: TRBD2; cdr3_aa: CASSVFGGAGGSYEQYF; cdr3_nt: TGTGCCAGCAGCGTTTTTGGGGGCGCGGGGGGCTCCTACGAGCAGTACTTC
v_call: TRBV27; cdr3_length: 13; j_call: TRBJ1-2; clone_size: .; d_call: .; cdr3_aa: CASKFAGQDGYTF; cdr3_nt: TGTGCCAGCAAGTTTGCGGGCCAGGATGGCTACACCTTC
v_call: TRBV11-2; cdr3_length: 13; j_call: TRBJ1-1; clone_size: .; d_call: .; cdr3_aa: CASRVAVETEAFF; cdr3_nt: TGTGCCAGCAGGGTTGCAGTAGAGACTGAAGCTTTCTTT
v_call: TRBV5-1; cdr3_length: 14; j_call: TRBJ2-3; clone_size: .; d_call: TRBD1; cdr3_aa: CASSSRQGPDTQYF; cdr3_nt: TGCGCCAGCAGCTCGAGACAGGGGCCAGATACGCAGTATTTT
v_call: TRBV19; cdr3_length: 14; j_call: TRBJ2-7; clone_size: .; d_call: .; cdr3_aa: CASSMGGPSYEQYF; cdr3_nt: TGTGCCAGTAGTATGGGGGGGCCCTCCTACGAGCAGTACTTC
v_call: TRBV10-3; cdr3_length: 12; j_call: TRBJ1-1; clone_size: few; d_call: .; cdr3_aa: CAISESWIAAFF; cdr3_nt: TGTGCCATCAGTGAGTCGTGGATCGCAGCTTTCTTT
v_call: TRBV4-3; cdr3_length: 15; j_call: TRBJ1-1; clone_size: .; d_call: TRBD1; cdr3_aa: CASSQVQGRFTEAFF; cdr3_nt: TGCGCTAGCAGCCAAGTACAGGGGAGATTCACTGAAGCTTTCTTT
v_call: TRBV5-1; cdr3_length: 16; j_call: TRBJ2-1; clone_size: .; d_call: TRBD1; cdr3_aa: CASNLGVGGWYNEQFF; cdr3_nt: TGCGCCAGCAACCTTGGGGTAGGGGGCTGGTACAATGAGCAGTTCTTC
v_call: TRBV18; cdr3_length: 13; j_call: TRBJ1-6; clone_size: .; d_call: TRBD1; cdr3_aa: CASSRTGDSPLHF; cdr3_nt: TGTGCCAGCTCGAGGACAGGGGATTCACCCCTCCACTTT
v_call: TRBV14; cdr3_length: 15; j_call: TRBJ1-2; clone_size: .; d_call: TRBD1; cdr3_aa: CASSQAGQGGYGYTF; cdr3_nt: TGTGCCAGCAGCCAAGCGGGACAGGGGGGCTATGGCTACACCTTC